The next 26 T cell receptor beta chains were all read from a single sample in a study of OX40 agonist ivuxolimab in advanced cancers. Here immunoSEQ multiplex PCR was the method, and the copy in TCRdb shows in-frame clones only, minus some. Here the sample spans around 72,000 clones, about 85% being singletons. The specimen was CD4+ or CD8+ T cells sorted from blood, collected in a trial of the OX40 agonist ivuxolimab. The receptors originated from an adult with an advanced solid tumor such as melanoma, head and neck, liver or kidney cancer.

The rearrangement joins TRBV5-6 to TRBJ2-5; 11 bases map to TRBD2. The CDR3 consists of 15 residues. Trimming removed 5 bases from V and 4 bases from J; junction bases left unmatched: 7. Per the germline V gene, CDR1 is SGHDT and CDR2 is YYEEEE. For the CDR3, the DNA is TGTGCCAGCAGTCATAGCGGGAGGGCCCCAGAGACCCAGTACTTC. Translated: CASSHSGRAPETQYF.

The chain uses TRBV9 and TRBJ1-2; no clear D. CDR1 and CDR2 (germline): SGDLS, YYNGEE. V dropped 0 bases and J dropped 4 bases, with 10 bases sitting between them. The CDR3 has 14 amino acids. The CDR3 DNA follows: TGTGCCAGCAGCGTAGTTGGGAATATCTATGGCTACACCTTC. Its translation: CASSVVGNIYGYTF.

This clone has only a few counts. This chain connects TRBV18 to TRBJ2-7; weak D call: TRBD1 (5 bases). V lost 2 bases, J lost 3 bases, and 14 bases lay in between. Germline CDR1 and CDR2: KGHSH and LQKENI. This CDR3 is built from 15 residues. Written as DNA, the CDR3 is TGTGCCAGCTCACCAGGGGCAGGGCCGAACTACGAGCAGTACTTC. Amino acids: CASSPGAGPNYEQYF.

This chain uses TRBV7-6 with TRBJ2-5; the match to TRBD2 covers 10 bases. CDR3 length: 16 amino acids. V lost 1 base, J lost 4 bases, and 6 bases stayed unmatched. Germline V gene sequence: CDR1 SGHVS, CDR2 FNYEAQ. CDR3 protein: CASSLGAGGVRETQYF. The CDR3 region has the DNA TGTGCCAGCAGCTTAGGAGCGGGAGGGGTTCGAGAGACCCAGTACTTC.

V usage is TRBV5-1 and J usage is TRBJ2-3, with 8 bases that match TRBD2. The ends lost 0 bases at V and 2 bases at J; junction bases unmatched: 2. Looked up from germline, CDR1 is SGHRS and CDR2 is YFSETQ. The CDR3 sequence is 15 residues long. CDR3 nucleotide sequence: TGCGCCAGCAGCTTGGCACTAGCGGTCACAGATACGCAGTATTTT. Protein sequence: CASSLALAVTDTQYF.

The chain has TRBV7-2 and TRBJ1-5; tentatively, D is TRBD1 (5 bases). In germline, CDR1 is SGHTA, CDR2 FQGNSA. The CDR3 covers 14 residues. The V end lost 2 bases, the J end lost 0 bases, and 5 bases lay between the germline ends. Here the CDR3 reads CASSLQGSNQPQHF. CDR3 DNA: TGTGCCAGCAGCTTACAGGGTAGCAATCAGCCCCAGCATTTT.

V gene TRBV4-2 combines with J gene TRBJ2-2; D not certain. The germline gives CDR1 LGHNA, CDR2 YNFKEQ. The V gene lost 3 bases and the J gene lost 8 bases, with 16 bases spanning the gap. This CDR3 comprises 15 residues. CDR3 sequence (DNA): TGTGCCAGCAGCCAGATCCCTCCGGAGTTGGGGGAGCTGTTTTTT. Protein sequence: CASSQIPPELGELFF.

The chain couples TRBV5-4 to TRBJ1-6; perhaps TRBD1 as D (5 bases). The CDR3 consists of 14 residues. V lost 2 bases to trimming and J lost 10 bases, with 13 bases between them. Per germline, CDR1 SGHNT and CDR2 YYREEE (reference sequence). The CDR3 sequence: CASSLLGTKSPLHF. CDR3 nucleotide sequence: TGTGCCAGCAGCTTATTAGGGACGAAGTCACCCCTCCACTTT.

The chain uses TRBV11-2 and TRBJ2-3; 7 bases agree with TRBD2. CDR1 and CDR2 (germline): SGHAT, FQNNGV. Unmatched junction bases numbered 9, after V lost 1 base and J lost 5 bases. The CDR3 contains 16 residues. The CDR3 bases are TGTGCCAGCAGCTTAGGCACTAGCGCGGACGTAGATACGCAGTATTTT. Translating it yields CASSLGTSADVDTQYF. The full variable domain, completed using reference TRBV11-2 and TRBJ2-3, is EAGVAQSPRYKIIEKRQSVAFWCNPISGHATLYWYQQILGQGPKLLIQFQNNGVVDDSQLPKDRFSAERLKGVDSTLKIQPAKLEDSAVYLCASSLGTSADVDTQYFGPGTRLTVL.

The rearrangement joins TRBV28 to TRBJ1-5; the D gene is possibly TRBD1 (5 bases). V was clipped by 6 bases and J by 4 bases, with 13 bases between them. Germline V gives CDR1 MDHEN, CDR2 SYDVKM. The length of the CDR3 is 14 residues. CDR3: CASSLGHINQPQHF. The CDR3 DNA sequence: TGTGCCAGCAGCCTCGGACACATAAATCAGCCCCAGCATTTT.

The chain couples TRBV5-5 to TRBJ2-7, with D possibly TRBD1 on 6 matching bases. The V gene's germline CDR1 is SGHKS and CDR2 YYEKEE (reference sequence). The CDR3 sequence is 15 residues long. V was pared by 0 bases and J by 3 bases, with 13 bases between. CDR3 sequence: CASSLAQGIIYEQYF. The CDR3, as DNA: TGTGCCAGCAGCTTGGCGCAGGGGATAATCTACGAGCAGTACTTC.

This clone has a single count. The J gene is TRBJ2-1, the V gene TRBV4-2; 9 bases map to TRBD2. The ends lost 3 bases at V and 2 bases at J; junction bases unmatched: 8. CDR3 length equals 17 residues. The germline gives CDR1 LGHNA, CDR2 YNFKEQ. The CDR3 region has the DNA TGTGCCAGCAGCCATCCTAGGCGGGGGGGCGCCTACAATGAGCAGTTCTTC. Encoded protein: CASSHPRRGGAYNEQFF.

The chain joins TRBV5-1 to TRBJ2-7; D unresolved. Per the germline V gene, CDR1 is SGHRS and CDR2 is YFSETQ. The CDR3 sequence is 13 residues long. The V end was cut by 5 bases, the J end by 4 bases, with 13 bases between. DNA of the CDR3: TGCGCCAGCAGACCCGACACGGAGTACGAGCAGTACTTC. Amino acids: CASRPDTEYEQYF.

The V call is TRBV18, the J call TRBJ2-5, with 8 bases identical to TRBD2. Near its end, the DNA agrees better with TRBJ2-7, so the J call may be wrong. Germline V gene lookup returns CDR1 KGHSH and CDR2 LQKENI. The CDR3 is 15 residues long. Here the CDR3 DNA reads TGTGCCAGCTCACCCCTGGGTAGCGGGACCCACGAGCAGTACTTC. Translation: CASSPLGSGTHEQYF.

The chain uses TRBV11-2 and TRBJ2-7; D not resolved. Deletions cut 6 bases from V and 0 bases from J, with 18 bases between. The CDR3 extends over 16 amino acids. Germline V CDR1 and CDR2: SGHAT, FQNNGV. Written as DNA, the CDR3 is TGTGCCAGCAGTCCGAACTCCGCTGGCGTCTCCTACGAGCAGTACTTC. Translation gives CASSPNSAGVSYEQYF.

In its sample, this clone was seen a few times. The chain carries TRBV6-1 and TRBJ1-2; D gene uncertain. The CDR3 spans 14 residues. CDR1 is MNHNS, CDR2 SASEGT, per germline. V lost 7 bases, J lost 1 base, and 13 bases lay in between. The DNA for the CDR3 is TGTGCCAGCATTCGGGTAGGGAGTAACTATGGCTACACCTTC. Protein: CASIRVGSNYGYTF.

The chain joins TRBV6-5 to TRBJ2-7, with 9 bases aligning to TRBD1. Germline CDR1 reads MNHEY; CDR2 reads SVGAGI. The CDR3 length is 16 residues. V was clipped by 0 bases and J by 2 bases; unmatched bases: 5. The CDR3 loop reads CASSYSKTGGPYEQYF. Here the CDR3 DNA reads TGTGCCAGCAGTTACTCGAAGACAGGGGGTCCCTACGAGCAGTACTTC.

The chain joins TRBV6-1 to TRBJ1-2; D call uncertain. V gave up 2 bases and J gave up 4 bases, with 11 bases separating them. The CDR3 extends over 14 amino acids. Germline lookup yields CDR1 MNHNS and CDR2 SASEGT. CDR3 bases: TGTGCCAGCAGTGAATCGAGGCAGGCCTATGGCTACACCTTC. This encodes CASSESRQAYGYTF.

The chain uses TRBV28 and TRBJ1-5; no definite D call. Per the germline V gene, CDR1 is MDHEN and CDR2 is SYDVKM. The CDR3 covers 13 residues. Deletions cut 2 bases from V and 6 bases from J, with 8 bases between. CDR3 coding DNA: TGTGCCAGCAGTTTAATTAGACCTCAGCCCCAGCATTTT. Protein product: CASSLIRPQPQHF. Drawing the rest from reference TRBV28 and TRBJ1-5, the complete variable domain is DVKVTQSSRYLVKRTGEKVFLECVQDMDHENMFWYRQDPGLGLRLIYFSYDVKMKEKGDIPEGYSVSREKKERFSLILESASTNQTSMYLCASSLIRPQPQHFGDGTRLSIL.

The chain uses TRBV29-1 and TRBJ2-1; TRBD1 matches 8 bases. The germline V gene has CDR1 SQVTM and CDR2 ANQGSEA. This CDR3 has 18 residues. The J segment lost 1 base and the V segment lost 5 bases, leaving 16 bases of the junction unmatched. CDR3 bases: TGCAGCGTTTACCGGGACAGGTCCTTTTTGGGATCCTACAATGAGCAGTTCTTC. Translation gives CSVYRDRSFLGSYNEQFF.

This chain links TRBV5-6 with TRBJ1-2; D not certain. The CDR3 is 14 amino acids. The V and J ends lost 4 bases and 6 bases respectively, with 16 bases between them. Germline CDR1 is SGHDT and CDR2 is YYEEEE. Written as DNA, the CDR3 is TGTGCCAGCAGCCCGGGCCTTCAGGCAGATGGCTACACCTTC. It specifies CASSPGLQADGYTF.

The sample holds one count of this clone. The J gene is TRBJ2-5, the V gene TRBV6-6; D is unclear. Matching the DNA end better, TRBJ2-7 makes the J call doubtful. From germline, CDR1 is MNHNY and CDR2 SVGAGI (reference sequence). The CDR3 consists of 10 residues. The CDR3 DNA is TGTGCCATCCATGGTTACGAGCAGTACTTC. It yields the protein CAIHGYEQYF.

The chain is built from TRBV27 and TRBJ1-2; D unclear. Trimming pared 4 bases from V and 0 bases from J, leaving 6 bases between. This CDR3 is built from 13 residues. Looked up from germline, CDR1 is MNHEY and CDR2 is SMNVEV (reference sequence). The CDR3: CASSSQANYGYTF. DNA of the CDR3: TGTGCCAGCAGTTCCCAAGCTAACTATGGCTACACCTTC.

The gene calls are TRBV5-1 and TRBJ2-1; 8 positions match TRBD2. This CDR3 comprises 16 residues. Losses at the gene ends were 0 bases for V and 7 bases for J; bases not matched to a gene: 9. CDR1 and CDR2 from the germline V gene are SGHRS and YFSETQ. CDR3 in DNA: TGCGCCAGCAGCTTGGACCGGGGGGGCATAGGGAATGAGCAGTTCTTC. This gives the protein CASSLDRGGIGNEQFF.

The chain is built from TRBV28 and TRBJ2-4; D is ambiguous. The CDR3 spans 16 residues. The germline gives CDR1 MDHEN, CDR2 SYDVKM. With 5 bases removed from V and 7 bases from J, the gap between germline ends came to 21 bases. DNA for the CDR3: TGTGCCAGCAGTACCGGACGGGCCCTGGATAGGAACATTCAGTACTTC. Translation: CASSTGRALDRNIQYF. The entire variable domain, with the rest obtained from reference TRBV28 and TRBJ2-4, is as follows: DVKVTQSSRYLVKRTGEKVFLECVQDMDHENMFWYRQDPGLGLRLIYFSYDVKMKEKGDIPEGYSVSREKKERFSLILESASTNQTSMYLCASSTGRALDRNIQYFGAGTRLSVL.

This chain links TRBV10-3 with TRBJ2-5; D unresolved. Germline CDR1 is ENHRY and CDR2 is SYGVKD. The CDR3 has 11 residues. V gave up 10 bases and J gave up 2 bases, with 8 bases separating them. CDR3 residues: CANLSQETQYF. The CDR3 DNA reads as TGTGCCAACCTCTCTCAAGAGACCCAGTACTTC.